Each of the 29 T cell receptor beta chains below was sequenced from the same sample in a study of glioma-infiltrating T cells (TCRdb year 2016). Sequencing relied on an Illumina MiSeq. The iRepertoire nested amplicon-rescue multiplex PCR (arm-PCR) platform was used to amplify TCR alpha and beta CDR3 regions from RNA. TCRdb trimmed public reads at Q25 via fastp, called clones via MiXCR and kept in-frame beta chains. Each entry is one CDR3 protein sequence, shown with its most common DNA and genes. For this sample the table gives a few hundred thousand distinct CDR3 sequences, of which about 40% were detected only once. The top ten constitute 12% of the sample. Sample: glioma tissue, nonneoplastic brain tissue, or PBMCs (not recorded which). These receptors all stem from a human donor with low-grade glioma or glioblastoma, undergoing nonglioma brain surgery, or in good health (not recorded which).

The V and J genes are TRBV9 and TRBJ1-1; no clear D gene. CDR3 length: 12 amino acids. The V end was cut by 3 bases, the J end by 7 bases, with 10 bases between. The V gene's germline CDR1 is SGDLS and CDR2 YYNGEE. The CDR3 here is CASSDGVGEAFF. As DNA, the CDR3 is TGTGCCAGCAGCGACGGGGTTGGTGAAGCTTTCTTT.

This sequence joins TRBV20-1 and TRBJ1-1; no firm D call. The CDR3 consists of 15 residues. Germline V gives CDR1 DFQATT, CDR2 SNEGSKA (reference sequence). Trimming stripped 0 bases from V and 3 bases from J, with 14 bases between. CDR3 amino acids: CSARDPRGGYTEAFF. CDR3 nucleotide sequence: TGCAGTGCTAGAGATCCCCGGGGTGGGTACACTGAAGCTTTCTTT.

V is TRBV5-1 and J is TRBJ2-7, with 13 bases lining up with TRBD2. The CDR3 covers 16 residues. Germline V gives CDR1 SGHRS, CDR2 YFSETQ. V was clipped by 0 bases and J by 2 bases; unmatched bases: 2. CDR3 DNA sequence: TGCGCCAGCAGCTTGGTGGGACTAGCGGGGACCTACGAGCAGTACTTC. It encodes CASSLVGLAGTYEQYF. The full variable domain, in which reference TRBV5-1 and TRBJ2-7 provide the parts outside the CDR3, is KAGVTQTPRYLIKTRGQQVTLSCSPISGHRSVSWYQQTPGQGLQFLFEYFSETQRNKGNFPGRFSGRQFSNSRSEMNVSTLELGDSALYLCASSLVGLAGTYEQYFGPGTRLTVT.

V usage is TRBV7-6 and J usage is TRBJ2-7; 9 positions match TRBD1. This CDR3 contains 13 residues. With 5 bases clipped from V and 5 bases from J, the junction kept 4 bases outside the gene matches. Per the germline V gene, CDR1 is SGHVS and CDR2 is FNYEAQ. CDR3 loop: CASSRTGGHEQYF. CDR3 nucleotides: TGTGCCAGCAGCCGCACAGGGGGCCACGAGCAGTACTTC.

Remarks on this clonotype: The junction differs from germline at one of its ends, possibly a read error. The rearrangement joins TRBV28 to TRBJ1-1; 9 nucleotides match TRBD1. The CDR3 consists of 17 residues. Germline CDR1 reads MDHEN; CDR2 reads SYDVKM. The CDR3 DNA reads as TGCGCCAGCAGGAGTCCCGGGACAGGGAGCCTGAACACTGAAGCTTTCTTT. Its protein product is CASRSPGTGSLNTEAFF.

This rearrangement joins TRBV20-1 to TRBJ2-7, with 10 nucleotides matching TRBD2. There are 17 residues in the CDR3. J gave up 5 bases and V 3 bases, and 16 bases lay outside the gene matches. From germline, CDR1 is DFQATT and CDR2 SNEGSKA (reference sequence). CDR3 amino acids: CSARDLILAGVFNEQYF. For the CDR3, the DNA is TGCAGTGCTAGGGACCTCATTCTAGCGGGAGTTTTCAACGAGCAGTACTTC.

This clonotype was seen a few times. The rearrangement uses TRBV19 and TRBJ2-7; D perhaps matches TRBD2 (6 bases). The CDR3 sequence is 13 residues long. The V end lost 9 bases, the J end lost 3 bases, and 15 bases lay between the germline ends. The germline CDR1 and CDR2 sequences are LNHDA and SQIVND (reference sequence). CDR3: CASAAGRNYEQYF. CDR3 nucleotide sequence: TGTGCCAGCGCAGCGGGCAGGAACTACGAGCAGTACTTC.

Regarding this clonotype: A single base separates this from a much larger clone, so it may be a read error. CDR3 residues: CGSNRNAANSPLHF. CDR3 nucleotides: TGTGGCAGCAATCGAAACGCAGCTAATTCACCCCTCCACTTT. The J gene is TRBJ1-6, the V gene TRBV6-1; D uncertain. Per germline, CDR1 MNHNS and CDR2 SASEGT. This CDR3 region has 14 residues.

This chain links TRBV4-2 with TRBJ2-2, with 16 bases matching TRBD2. In germline, CDR1 is LGHNA, CDR2 YNFKEQ. With 0 bases clipped from V and 6 bases from J, the junction kept 4 bases outside the gene matches. This CDR3 comprises 18 residues. This CDR3 reads CASSQEGLAGGKPGELFF. CDR3 DNA sequence: TGTGCCAGCAGCCAAGAGGGACTAGCGGGAGGGAAGCCCGGGGAGCTGTTTTTT.

The rearrangement joins TRBV7-9 to TRBJ1-3, with 9 bases that match TRBD1. The CDR3 loop spans 16 amino acids. Germline trimming cut 3 bases from V and 1 base from J; bases unmatched to any gene: 4. Germline CDR1 reads SEHNR; CDR2 reads FQNEAQ (reference sequence). DNA for the CDR3: TGTGCCAGCAGCTTCGTTGGGACAGGGTCTGGAAACACCATATATTTT. It codes for CASSFVGTGSGNTIYF.

Remarks on this clonotype: As the CDR3 is not closed by the conserved phenylalanine or tryptophan, this likely results from a read error. This chain joins TRBV7-2 and TRBJ1-4; 7 nucleotides match TRBD1. The CDR3 contains 14 residues. The V gene's germline CDR1 is SGHTA and CDR2 FQGNSA. J lost 10 bases, V lost 5 bases, and 10 bases had no gene match. The CDR3: CASSVRGGPGKLFL. The CDR3 nucleotides are TGTGCCAGCAGCGTCAGGGGGGGACCAGGAAAACTGTTTCTT.

Ten or more counts support this clonotype. The chain combines TRBV27 with TRBJ1-6; the D gene is possibly TRBD1 (5 bases). Per germline, CDR1 MNHEY and CDR2 SMNVEV (reference sequence). The length of the CDR3 is 13 residues. The V and J ends lost 5 bases and 8 bases respectively, with 10 bases between them. The CDR3 region is CASSARQHSPLHF. In DNA, the CDR3 is TGTGCCAGCAGTGCACGACAGCATTCACCCCTCCACTTT.

The chain uses TRBV4-1 and TRBJ2-1; 7 bases are shared with TRBD2. The J call is doubtful: the DNA matches TRBJ2-7 better. The CDR3 covers 16 residues. Germline loops: CDR1 MGHRA, CDR2 YSYEKL. CDR3 sequence (DNA): TGCGCCAGCAGCCAAGATATTCGAGTAAGAGCGGGAGAGCAGTACTTC. It yields the protein CASSQDIRVRAGEQYF.

This clonotype was observed a handful of times. The chain is built from TRBV28 and TRBJ1-1; no clear D. CDR1 and CDR2 from the germline V gene are MDHEN and SYDVKM. V was shortened by 5 bases and J by 0 bases, with 16 bases between the two germline ends. The CDR3 runs to 16 residues. CDR3 sequence reads: CASSTYPGRLNTEAFF. The DNA of the CDR3 is TGTGCCAGCAGTACCTACCCAGGCCGATTGAACACTGAAGCTTTCTTT.

Remarks on this clonotype: A much bigger clone sits one base away, suggesting this may be a read error. V and J are TRBV27 and TRBJ2-7, with 8 bases fitting TRBD1. V trimming: 6 bases; J trimming: 6 bases; junction bases outside the gene matches: 10. There are 14 residues in the CDR3. Germline-derived CDR1 and CDR2 are MNHEY and SMNVEV (reference sequence). The CDR3 protein is CASRRDRSEREQYF. The DNA for the CDR3 is TGTGCCAGCAGACGGGACAGGTCGGAACGCGAGCAGTACTTC.

Regarding this clonotype: At one end, the junction sequence differs from germline, possibly due to a read error. The V and J genes are TRBV5-1 and TRBJ1-1; D call uncertain. This CDR3 comprises 15 residues. CDR1 and CDR2 (germline): SGHRS, YFSETQ. The CDR3: CASTLGYSLNAEAFF. As DNA, the CDR3 is TGCGCCAGCACCCTTGGATACAGCTTGAACGCTGAAGCTTTCTTT.

About this clonotype: One end of the junction fails to match germline, which may point to a read error. The rearrangement links TRBV27 to TRBJ2-5, with 7 bases matching TRBD2. Germline CDR1 and CDR2: MNHEY and SMNVEV (reference sequence). The CDR3 consists of 14 residues. The CDR3 here is CASSSAGGIETQHF. The CDR3 nucleotides read TGTGCCAGCAGCTCCGCCGGGGGGATAGAGACCCAGCACTTC.

The chain couples TRBV20-1 to TRBJ1-1; D gene ambiguous. V was clipped by 1 base and J by 7 bases, with 10 bases between them. The CDR3 has 12 amino acids. CDR1 DFQATT and CDR2 SNEGSKA come from the germline V gene (reference sequence). CDR3 residues: CSARGGGIEAFF. The CDR3 nucleotides are TGCAGTGCTAGAGGAGGTGGCATTGAAGCTTTCTTT.

The chain joins TRBV5-4 to TRBJ1-5, with 10 positions matching TRBD1. Germline-derived CDR1 and CDR2 are SGHNT and YYREEE (reference sequence). This CDR3 contains 18 residues. Trimming cost V 1 base and J 1 base; bases outside gene matches: 8. The chain's CDR3 is CASSLTPGQGISNQPQHF. As DNA, the CDR3 is TGTGCCAGCAGCTTGACGCCGGGACAGGGGATAAGCAATCAGCCCCAGCATTTT. Combining the CDR3 with reference TRBV5-4 and TRBJ1-5 gives the whole variable domain ETGVTQSPTHLIKTRGQQVTLRCSSQSGHNTVSWYQQALGQGPQFIFQYYREEENGRGNFPPRFSGLQFPNYSSELNVNALELDDSALYLCASSLTPGQGISNQPQHFGDGTRLSIL.

V is TRBV28 and J is TRBJ2-3; 10 bases agree with TRBD2. The CDR3 consists of 17 residues. Germline V lookup: CDR1 MDHEN, CDR2 SYDVKM. V was pared by 4 bases and J by 2 bases, with 9 bases of the junction left unmatched. The CDR3 region is CASSSSYSGRYTDTQYF. CDR3 nucleotide sequence: TGTGCCAGCAGTTCCTCCTATAGCGGGAGGTACACAGATACGCAGTATTTT.

A word on this clonotype: Just one base apart from a much larger clone, this may be a read error. The chain is built from TRBV6-2 or TRBV6-3 and TRBJ1-3; D uncertain. Germline CDR1 reads MNHEY; CDR2 reads SVGEGT. The length of the CDR3 is 15 residues. The V and J ends lost 2 bases and 2 bases respectively, with 10 bases between them. The CDR3 DNA reads TGTGCCAGCAGTTACAAAAGGCAAACTGGAAACACCATATATTTT. Residues: CASSYKRQTGNTIYF.

As regards this clonotype: One end of the junction varies from germline; a read error may be responsible. The J gene is TRBJ2-7, the V gene TRBV19; D gene unclear. From germline, CDR1 is LNHDA and CDR2 SQIVND (reference sequence). CDR3 length: 13 residues. DNA for the CDR3: TGTGCCAGTAGTATAGAACCCTCCTGCGAGCAGTACTTC. It codes for CASSIEPSCEQYF.

The chain links TRBV28 to TRBJ2-7; possibly TRBD1 for D (5 bases). CDR1 is MDHEN and CDR2 is SYDVKM in the germline V gene. This CDR3 contains 15 residues. Trimming cost V 7 bases and J 0 bases, with 16 bases left between them. This chain's CDR3 is CASTYRSPDSYEQYF. The CDR3 region has the DNA TGTGCCAGCACCTACAGGTCTCCGGACTCCTACGAGCAGTACTTC.

This clonotype was found a few times. This chain connects TRBV6-5 to TRBJ2-6, with D tentatively TRBD2 (6 bases). V was trimmed by 2 bases and J by 4 bases, leaving 9 bases between them. Germline CDR1 reads MNHEY; CDR2 reads SVGAGI. This CDR3 has 15 amino acids. The CDR3 DNA reads as TGTGCCAGCAGTTACGGGGGGTACGGGGCCAACGTCCTGACTTTC. Translation: CASSYGGYGANVLTF.

The rearrangement joins TRBV28 to TRBJ2-1; D may be TRBD2 (6 bases). Germline-derived CDR1 and CDR2 are MDHEN and SYDVKM. The V gene lost 6 bases and the J gene lost 2 bases, with 17 bases spanning the gap. The CDR3 spans 16 residues. CDR3 DNA: TGTGCCAGCAGCTCCCCGATAGGACTACCCTACAATGAGCAGTTCTTC. Its protein is CASSSPIGLPYNEQFF.

The V call is TRBV20-1, the J call TRBJ2-1; D is undetermined. The CDR3 runs 14 residues. V was clipped by 0 bases and J by 0 bases, with 6 bases between them. In germline, CDR1 is DFQATT, CDR2 SNEGSKA (reference sequence). CDR3 sequence: CSARDPRSYNEQFF. The CDR3 nucleotides read TGCAGTGCTAGAGACCCCCGCTCCTACAATGAGCAGTTCTTC.

In the case of this clonotype: This sequence may be a read error, since a much larger clone differs from it by one base. This chain joins TRBV7-3 and TRBJ2-2; D gene uncertain. Trimming removed 2 bases from V and 7 bases from J, with 8 bases in between. The CDR3 runs 13 residues. Germline assignment: CDR1 SGHTA and CDR2 FQGTGA. Written as DNA, the CDR3 is TGTGCCAGCAGCTTAGGAATGGGCGGGGAGCTGTTTTTT. Amino acid sequence: CASSLGMGGELFF.

This clonotype was seen a handful of times. Since a much larger clone is just one base distant, this may be a read error. V usage is TRBV20-1 and J usage is TRBJ2-7, with 11 positions matching TRBD2. CDR3 length equals 13 residues. CDR1 and CDR2 from the germline V gene are DFQATT and SNEGSKA (reference sequence). The CDR3 sequence: CRARGTSGYEQYF. CDR3 DNA: TGCAGAGCTAGAGGGACTAGCGGCTACGAGCAGTACTTC.

For this clonotype: It may be a read error: a sequence one base away is much more abundant. The V call is TRBV28, the J call TRBJ2-7, with a weak D call TRBD2 (6 bases). Trimming took off 5 bases at V and 4 bases at J, with 18 bases between the two ends. Germline V gene lookup returns CDR1 MDHEN and CDR2 SYDVKM. The CDR3 covers 15 residues. The CDR3 region is CASSPRGEDRYEQYF. The CDR3 coding sequence is TGTGCCAGCAGTCCCAGAGGGGAGGACCGTTACGAGCAGTACTTC.